This T cell receptor beta chain was identified in a study of T-cell memory formation after mild COVID-19. Study-wide background: The study found TCR clusters largely donor specific. General observations from the study: CD4+ bias marked clones expanding day 15 to 37, unlike balanced contracting clones. Contracting clones localized mainly to CM and EM when CD4+ and mainly to EMRA when CD8+.

The TCR alpha and TCR beta cDNA libraries, bearing sample barcodes and UMIs, were generated by 5'RACE using constant-segment primers. Via MiXCR, TCRdb re-called the 5' RACE reads, giving one row per CDR3 protein. The sample has approximately 400,000 distinct CDR3 sequences, roughly a quarter seen once. This CDR3 has 12 residues. Germline V gives CDR1 SGHTA, CDR2 FQGNSA. With 4 bases removed from V and 2 bases from J, the gap between germline ends came to 4 bases. A remark on this clonotype: Its antigen remains unidentified.

The genes are TRBV7-2 and TRBJ2-3; the D is unclear. The clonotype comes from an adult woman who had mild COVID-19 (a few samples of this study predate the infection). Cell type and time point are not known. The sequenced sample was PBMCs or a T cell subset sorted from them (not recorded which). Written as DNA, the CDR3 is TGTGCCAGCAGCTGGTTCACAGATACGCAGTATTTT. Protein product: CASSWFTDTQYF.